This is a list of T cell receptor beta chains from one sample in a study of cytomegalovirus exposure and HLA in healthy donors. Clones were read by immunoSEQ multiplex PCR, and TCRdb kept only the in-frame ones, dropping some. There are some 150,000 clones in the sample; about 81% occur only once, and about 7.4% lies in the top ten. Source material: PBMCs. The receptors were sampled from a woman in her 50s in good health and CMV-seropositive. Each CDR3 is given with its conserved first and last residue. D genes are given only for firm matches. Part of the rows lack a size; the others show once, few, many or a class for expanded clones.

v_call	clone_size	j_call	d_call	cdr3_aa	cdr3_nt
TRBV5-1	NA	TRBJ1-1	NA	CASSSGIPTNTEAFF	TGCGCCAGCAGTTCAGGGATCCCCACAAACACTGAAGCTTTCTTT
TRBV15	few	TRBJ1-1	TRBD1	CATSSTGGWDTEAFF	TGTGCCACCAGCAGCACAGGGGGCTGGGACACTGAAGCTTTCTTT
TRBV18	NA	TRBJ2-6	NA	CASSPQGRGFGANVLTF	TGTGCCAGCTCACCACAAGGTCGGGGGTTCGGGGCCAACGTCCTGACTTTC
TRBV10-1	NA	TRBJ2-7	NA	CASRGTLTGEQYF	TGCGCCAGCAGGGGGACTCTCACCGGCGAGCAGTACTTC
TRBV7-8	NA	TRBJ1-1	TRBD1	CASGQGREAFF	TGTGCCAGTGGACAGGGCCGTGAAGCTTTCTTT
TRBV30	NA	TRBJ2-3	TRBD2	CAWSAGLAGGPDTQYF	TGTGCCTGGAGTGCGGGACTAGCGGGGGGGCCGGATACGCAGTATTTT
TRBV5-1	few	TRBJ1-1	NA	CASSADSQAEAFF	TGCGCCAGCAGCGCCGACAGCCAGGCTGAAGCTTTCTTT
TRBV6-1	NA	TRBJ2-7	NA	CASSETGNPYEQYF	TGTGCCAGCAGTGAAACAGGGAACCCCTACGAGCAGTACTTC
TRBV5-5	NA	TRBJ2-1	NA	CASSFRGRSSYNEQFF	TGTGCCAGCAGCTTTAGGGGCCGGAGCTCCTACAATGAGCAGTTCTTC
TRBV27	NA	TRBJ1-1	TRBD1	CASRDRGYTEAFF	TGTGCCAGCAGGGACAGGGGGTACACTGAAGCTTTCTTT
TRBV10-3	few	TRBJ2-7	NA	CAISESGRLVGSYEQYF	TGTGCCATCAGTGAGTCTGGTAGGCTAGTCGGGTCCTACGAGCAGTACTTC
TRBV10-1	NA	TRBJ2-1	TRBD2	CASSMTSVSYNEQFF	TGCGCCAGCAGTATGACTAGCGTTTCATACAATGAGCAGTTCTTC
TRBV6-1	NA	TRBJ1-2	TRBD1	CASTKTGGANYGYTF	TGTGCCAGCACGAAAACAGGGGGCGCAAACTATGGCTACACCTTC